These 19 T cell receptor beta chains originate from one sample sequenced in a study of OX40 agonist ivuxolimab in advanced cancers. Generated by immunoSEQ multiplex PCR, the TCRdb table keeps only in-frame clones and is missing some. The table records 55,000 to 65,000 clones, over 70% of them present only once. The specimen comprised CD4+ or CD8+ T cells sorted from blood, sampled in a trial of the OX40 agonist ivuxolimab. The receptors here all came from an adult with an advanced solid tumor such as melanoma, head and neck, liver or kidney cancer.

This chain uses TRBV2 with TRBJ1-6, with 9 nucleotides matching TRBD1. Looked up from germline, CDR1 is SNHLY and CDR2 is FYNNEI. V lost 4 bases to trimming and J lost 8 bases; unmatched junction nucleotides: 6. This CDR3 has 15 residues. CDR3 sequence (DNA): TGTGCCAGCAGTGCGTCGGGACAGGGTTATTCACCCCTCCACTTT. As protein: CASSASGQGYSPLHF.

This chain uses TRBV7-9 with TRBJ2-2; the D is unclear. The CDR3 runs 13 residues. V lost 3 bases and J lost 5, with 7 bases in between. Germline loops: CDR1 SEHNR, CDR2 FQNEAQ (reference sequence). As DNA, the CDR3 is TGTGCCAGCAGCTTTGAAGGGACCGGGGAGCTGTTTTTT. Its protein product is CASSFEGTGELFF. Looking up the rest from reference TRBV7-9 and TRBJ2-2 gives the full variable domain: DTGVSQNPRHKITKRGQNVTFRCDPISEHNRLYWYRQTLGQGPEFLTYFQNEAQLEKSRLLSDRFSAERPKGSFSTLEIQRTEQGDSAMYLCASSFEGTGELFFGEGSRLTVL.

This chain uses TRBV4-3 with TRBJ2-5; 10 bases line up with TRBD2. The CDR3 runs to 14 residues. Germline loops: CDR1 LGHNA, CDR2 YSLEER. V trimming: 2 bases; J trimming: 5 bases; junction bases outside the gene matches: 2. CDR3 DNA sequence: TGCGCCAGCAGCCAACAGACTAGCGGGGAGACCCAGTACTTC. Amino acid sequence: CASSQQTSGETQYF.

Here the CDR3 DNA reads TGCGCCAGCAGACCTTTGGCTAGCGGGAGCTCCTACGAGCAGTACTTC. Residues: CASRPLASGSSYEQYF. V usage is TRBV5-1 and J usage is TRBJ2-7; 10 positions match TRBD2. Germline CDR1 is SGHRS and CDR2 is YFSETQ. V shed 5 bases, J shed 0 bases, and the junction held 8 bases outside the gene matches. The CDR3 totals 16 residues.

The chain employs TRBV28 and TRBJ2-5; D tentatively fits TRBD1 or TRBD2 (6 bases each). Germline V CDR1 and CDR2: MDHEN, SYDVKM. Trimming left V 6 bases short and J 1 base short, with 18 bases between. This CDR3 has 16 residues. In DNA, the CDR3 is TGTGCCAGCAGCTGGCTCGGGGGCAGGGGCCAAGAGACCCAGTACTTC. Its translation is CASSWLGGRGQETQYF.

This chain links TRBV7-9 with TRBJ2-3; 9 bases fit TRBD2. The germline gives CDR1 SEHNR, CDR2 FQNEAQ (reference sequence). The V gene end was trimmed by 3 bases and the J gene end by 4 bases; junction bases not matched to a gene: 5. This CDR3 has 15 amino acids. The CDR3 loop is CASSFSGRRSDTQYF. CDR3 nucleotide sequence: TGTGCCAGCAGCTTCAGCGGGAGGAGGTCAGATACGCAGTATTTT.

This clone was found a few times. V usage is TRBV2 and J usage is TRBJ2-5; D may be TRBD1 (5 bases). Trimming left V 0 bases short and J 7 bases short, with 15 bases between. The CDR3 consists of 15 residues. CDR1 and CDR2 (germline): SNHLY, FYNNEI. This CDR3 is CASSEARTGVWTQYF. CDR3 DNA sequence: TGTGCCAGCAGTGAAGCGCGTACAGGTGTATGGACCCAGTACTTC.

The rearrangement links TRBV10-3 to TRBJ1-1; D is unresolved. V was trimmed by 5 bases and J by 5 bases, leaving 12 bases between them. In germline, CDR1 is ENHRY, CDR2 SYGVKD. The CDR3 has 13 amino acids. CDR3 in amino acids: CAISSGDQTEAFF. CDR3 in DNA: TGTGCCATCAGTTCAGGAGATCAGACTGAAGCTTTCTTT.

V and J are TRBV6-1 and TRBJ2-7, with D perhaps matching TRBD1 (6 bases). This CDR3 region has 14 residues. V was trimmed by 2 bases and J by 4 bases, leaving 12 bases between them. From germline, CDR1 is MNHNS and CDR2 SASEGT. CDR3 amino acids: CASSESGQRYEQYF. The CDR3 DNA sequence: TGTGCCAGCAGTGAAAGTGGACAGAGGTACGAGCAGTACTTC.

This chain joins TRBV30 and TRBJ2-7; perhaps TRBD2 as D (6 bases). V was shortened by 8 bases and J by 5 bases, with 16 bases between the two germline ends. Germline CDR1 and CDR2: GTSNPN and SVGIG (reference sequence). The CDR3 sequence is 12 residues long. The CDR3 sequence: CARGTLANEQYF. The CDR3 DNA reads TGTGCCCGCGGGACGCTGGCTAACGAGCAGTACTTC.

This clone was picked up a small number of times. This chain uses TRBV4-1 with TRBJ2-7; D might be TRBD2 (5 bases). CDR1 MGHRA and CDR2 YSYEKL come from the germline V gene. The length of the CDR3 is 15 residues. V dropped 4 bases and J dropped 2 bases, with 15 bases sitting between them. CDR3 DNA: TGCGCCAGCAGCCCAAGAGAGGGTTCTACCTACGAGCAGTACTTC. Translation: CASSPREGSTYEQYF.

The chain couples TRBV28 to TRBJ2-3; the match to TRBD2 covers 13 bases. Losses at the gene ends were 7 bases for V and 4 bases for J; bases not matched to a gene: 5. CDR3 length: 15 residues. Germline CDR1 reads MDHEN; CDR2 reads SYDVKM. DNA for the CDR3: TGTGCCAGCACCCCCGGACTAGCGGGAGCAGATACGCAGTATTTT. Protein sequence: CASTPGLAGADTQYF.

V and J are TRBV10-3 and TRBJ2-5; D perhaps matches TRBD2 (6 bases). Per germline, CDR1 ENHRY and CDR2 SYGVKD. V was pared by 0 bases and J by 1 base, with 9 bases between. This CDR3 has 15 residues. The CDR3 protein is CAISESRGLQETQYF. CDR3 DNA sequence: TGTGCCATCAGTGAGTCGAGGGGACTCCAAGAGACCCAGTACTTC.

This rearrangement joins TRBV5-1 to TRBJ1-3; 9 bases align to TRBD1. This CDR3 is built from 15 residues. V shed 0 bases and J 7 bases; nucleotides not matched to a gene: 5. Germline-derived CDR1 and CDR2 are SGHRS and YFSETQ. The CDR3 loop reads CASSLGWTGANTIYF. In DNA, the CDR3 is TGCGCCAGCAGCTTGGGGTGGACAGGGGCGAACACCATATATTTT.

The chain recombines TRBV10-1 with TRBJ2-7; perhaps D is TRBD1 or TRBD2 (6 bases each). CDR3 length: 13 residues. Per germline, CDR1 WNHNN and CDR2 SYGVQD (reference sequence). V was shortened by 8 bases and J by 7 bases, with 18 bases between the two germline ends. CDR3 DNA sequence: TGCGCCAGCTCCAAGGGGGGTTTGGGGGAGCAGTACTTC. The encoded protein is CASSKGGLGEQYF.

The count of this clone is one. The V call is TRBV7-3, the J call TRBJ1-5; D is ambiguous. In germline, CDR1 is SGHTA, CDR2 FQGTGA. The CDR3 is made up of 12 amino acids. Trimming shortened V by 6 bases and J by 4 bases, and 7 bases separated the two germline ends. Here the CDR3 reads CASRVRNQPQHF. The CDR3 coding sequence is TGTGCCAGCAGGGTGAGGAATCAGCCCCAGCATTTT.

A note on this clone: The sample carries other DNA sequences with the same CDR3. The chain links TRBV5-1 to TRBJ2-5, with TRBD1 identical over 7 bases. V was pared by 3 bases and J by 2 bases, with 4 bases of the junction left unmatched. Germline V CDR1 and CDR2: SGHRS, YFSETQ. This CDR3 is built from 14 residues. The CDR3 loop reads CASSSGTVQETQYF. Here the CDR3 DNA reads TGCGCCAGCAGCTCCGGGACAGTACAAGAGACCCAGTACTTC. Full variable domain (rest looked up from reference TRBV5-1 and TRBJ2-5): KAGVTQTPRYLIKTRGQQVTLSCSPISGHRSVSWYQQTPGQGLQFLFEYFSETQRNKGNFPGRFSGRQFSNSRSEMNVSTLELGDSALYLCASSSGTVQETQYFGPGTRLLVL.

The gene calls are TRBV7-2 and TRBJ2-5, with D perhaps given as TRBD1 or TRBD2 (6 bases each). Germline V gives CDR1 SGHTA, CDR2 FQGNSA. CDR3 length: 12 amino acids. Trimming shortened V by 8 bases and J by 5 bases, and 12 bases separated the two germline ends. Here the CDR3 DNA reads TGTGCCAGCGGGGGGCGGGGTGAGACCCAGTACTTC. Its protein is CASGGRGETQYF.

V gene TRBV7-2 combines with J gene TRBJ1-6; D ambiguous. Trimming shortened V by 7 bases and J by 4 bases, and 11 bases separated the two germline ends. The CDR3 length is 14 residues. From germline, CDR1 is SGHTA and CDR2 FQGNSA. CDR3 region: CASTRAGYNSPLHF. DNA of the CDR3: TGTGCCAGCACCCGAGCGGGGTATAATTCACCCCTCCACTTT.